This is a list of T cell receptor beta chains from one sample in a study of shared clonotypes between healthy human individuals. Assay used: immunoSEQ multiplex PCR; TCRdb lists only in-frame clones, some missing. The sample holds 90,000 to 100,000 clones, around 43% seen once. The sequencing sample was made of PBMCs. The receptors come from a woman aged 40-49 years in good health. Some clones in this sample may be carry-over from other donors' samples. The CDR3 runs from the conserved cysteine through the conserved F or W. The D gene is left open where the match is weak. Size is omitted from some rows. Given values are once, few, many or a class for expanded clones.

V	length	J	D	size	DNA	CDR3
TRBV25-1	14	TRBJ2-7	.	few	TGTGCCAGCAGTGAAGGAGGGGTCTCCTACGAGCAGTACTTC	CASSEGGVSYEQYF
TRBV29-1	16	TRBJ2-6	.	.	TGCAGCGTTGAGGGGGATTTTAGCTCTGGGGCCAACGTCCTGACTTTC	CSVEGDFSSGANVLTF
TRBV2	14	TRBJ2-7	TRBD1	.	TGTGCCAGCAGTGTCCTGACAGGGTTGGGGGAGCAGTACTTC	CASSVLTGLGEQYF
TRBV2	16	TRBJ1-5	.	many	TGTGCCAGCAGTGAATCCCGCAGGGGCGACAATCAGCCCCAGCATTTT	CASSESRRGDNQPQHF
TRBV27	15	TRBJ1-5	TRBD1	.	TGTGCCAGCAGGCCGGACAGGGGGCGAGGGCAGCCCCAGCATTTT	CASRPDRGRGQPQHF
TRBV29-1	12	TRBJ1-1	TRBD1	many	TGCAGCGTTGCAGGGGGCGAAACTGAAGCTTTCTTT	CSVAGGETEAFF
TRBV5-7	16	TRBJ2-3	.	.	TGTGCCAGCAGCCTCTACATAACCTGGGGCACAGATACGCAGTATTTT	CASSLYITWGTDTQYF
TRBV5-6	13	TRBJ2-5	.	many	TGTGCCAGCACCGCGGGTGTAAAAGAGACCCAGTACTTC	CASTAGVKETQYF
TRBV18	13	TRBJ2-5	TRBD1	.	TGTGCCAGCTCACCTCCGGGACAGTCGAAGCAGTACTTC	CASSPPGQSKQYF
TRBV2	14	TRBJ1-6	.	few	TGTGCCAGCAGTCGATACTCCTATAATTCACCCCTCCACTTT	CASSRYSYNSPLHF
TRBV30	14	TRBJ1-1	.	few	TGTGCCTGGATTATTTCGGCGACAGCCGCTGAAGCTTTCTTT	CAWIISATAAEAFF
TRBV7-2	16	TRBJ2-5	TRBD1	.	TGTGCCAGCAGCTTTGGCGGGACAGGAGGCCAAGAGACCCAGTACTTC	CASSFGGTGGQETQYF
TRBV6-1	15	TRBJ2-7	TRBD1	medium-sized	TGTGCCAGCAGTGAAGGGGCAGGGGGCTCCTACGAGCAGTACTTC	CASSEGAGGSYEQYF
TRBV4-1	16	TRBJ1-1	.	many	TGCGCCAGCAGCCAAGAGGGGTTCGGGACCTGGACTGAAGCTTTCTTT	CASSQEGFGTWTEAFF
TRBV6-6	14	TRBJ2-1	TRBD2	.	TGTGCCAGCAGTTTAGCGGGAGAGAGCAATGAGCAGTTCTTC	CASSLAGESNEQFF
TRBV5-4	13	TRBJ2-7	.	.	TGTGCCAGCAGCTTGCCGGACTACTACGAGCAGTACTTC	CASSLPDYYEQYF
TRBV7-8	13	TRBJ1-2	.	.	TGTGCCAGCAGCCCCCTACGGGGGTATGGCTACACCTTC	CASSPLRGYGYTF
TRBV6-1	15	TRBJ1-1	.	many	TGTGCCAGCAGTGAAGAAGTGGGGGCTTACACTGAAGCTTTCTTT	CASSEEVGAYTEAFF
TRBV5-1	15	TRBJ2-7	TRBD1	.	TGCGCCAGCAGCCCCCTGGGCAGGGGGCTCGACGAGCAGTACTTC	CASSPLGRGLDEQYF
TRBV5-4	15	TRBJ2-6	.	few	TGTGCCAGCAGCCGATGGGGATCTGGGGCCAACGTCCTGACTTTC	CASSRWGSGANVLTF
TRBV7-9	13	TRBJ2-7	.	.	TGTGCCAGCAGCTTAGGGGTCAGCTACGAGCAGTACTTC	CASSLGVSYEQYF
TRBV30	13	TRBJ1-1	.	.	TGTGCCTTCTGGTCCAGCGTGAACACTGAAGCTTTCTTT	CAFWSSVNTEAFF
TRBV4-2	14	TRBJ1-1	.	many	TGTGCCAGCAGCCAAGGAGCCACAGGGAGGGAAGCTTTCTTT	CASSQGATGREAFF
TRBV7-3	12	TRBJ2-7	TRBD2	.	TGTGCCAGCCAGCGGGGCTCCTACGAGCAGTACTTC	CASQRGSYEQYF
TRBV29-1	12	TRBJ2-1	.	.	TGCAGCGGAATAGAATCCTACAATGAGCAGTTCTTC	CSGIESYNEQFF
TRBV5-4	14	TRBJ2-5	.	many	TGTGCCAGCAGCTCCACTGTAGCAGAAGAGACCCAGTACTTC	CASSSTVAEETQYF
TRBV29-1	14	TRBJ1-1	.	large	TGCAGCGTTGTCCTAACCCGGGGTGGGATTGAAGCTTTCTTT	CSVVLTRGGIEAFF
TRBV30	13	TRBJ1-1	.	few	TGTGCCTGGAGTGTGGCTGAGAACACTGAAGCTTTCTTT	CAWSVAENTEAFF
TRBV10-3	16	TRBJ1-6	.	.	TGTGCCATCAGGGACACCTCGAGCTCCTATAATTCACCCCTCCACTTT	CAIRDTSSSYNSPLHF
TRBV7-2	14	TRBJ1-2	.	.	TGTGCCAGCAGCGGGGGGTTAGGACCCTATGGCTACACCTTC	CASSGGLGPYGYTF
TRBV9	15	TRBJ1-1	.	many	TGTGCCAGCAGCGTTTCCGGGGACATGAACACTGAAGCTTTCTTT	CASSVSGDMNTEAFF
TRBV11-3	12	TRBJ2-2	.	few	TGTGCCAGCAGCTTGAGTTCCGGGGAGCTGTTTTTT	CASSLSSGELFF
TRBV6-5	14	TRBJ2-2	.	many	TGTGCCAGCAGTTACTCACTAAGCACCGGGGAGCTGTTTTTT	CASSYSLSTGELFF
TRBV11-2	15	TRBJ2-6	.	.	TGTGCCAGCAGCCCCTCAGTGTCTGGGGCCAACGTCCTGACTTTC	CASSPSVSGANVLTF
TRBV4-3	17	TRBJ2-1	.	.	TGCGCCAGCAGTCCTACACGAGGTCTCTTGGAAGGGAATGAGCAGTTCTTC	CASSPTRGLLEGNEQFF
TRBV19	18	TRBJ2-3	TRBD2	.	TGTGCCAGTAGTATCGGAGGTCCTAGCGGGACTAGCACAGATACGCAGTATTTT	CASSIGGPSGTSTDTQYF
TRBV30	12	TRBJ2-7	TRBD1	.	TGTGCCTGGAGTCAGGGGGACCACGAGCAGTACTTC	CAWSQGDHEQYF
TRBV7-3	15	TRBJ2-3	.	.	TGTGCCAGCAGTTATACTGGACAGCTCACAGATACGCAGTATTTT	CASSYTGQLTDTQYF
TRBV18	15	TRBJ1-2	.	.	TGTGCCAGCTCACCAGGGCTCCACTCCAACTATGGCTACACCTTC	CASSPGLHSNYGYTF
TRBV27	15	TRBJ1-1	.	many	TGTGCCAGCAGTTTAAACGCAGAAGGAGACACTGAAGCTTTCTTT	CASSLNAEGDTEAFF
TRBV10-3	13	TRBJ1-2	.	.	TGTGCCATAGGGGGGGGCAATAACTATGGCTACACCTTC	CAIGGGNNYGYTF
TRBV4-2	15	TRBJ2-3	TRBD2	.	TGTGCCAGCAGCCTCTCTAGCGGGAGCTCAGATACGCAGTATTTT	CASSLSSGSSDTQYF
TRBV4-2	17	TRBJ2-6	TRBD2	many	TGTGCCAGCAGCCAAGATGCGGGGGTAGCTGGGGCCAACGTCCTGACTTTC	CASSQDAGVAGANVLTF
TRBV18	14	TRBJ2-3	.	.	TGTGCCAGCTCACCTACGAGGAGCACAGATACGCAGTATTTT	CASSPTRSTDTQYF
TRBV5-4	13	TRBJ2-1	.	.	TGTGCCAGCAGCCTTCCTACGCTCAATGAGCAGTTCTTC	CASSLPTLNEQFF
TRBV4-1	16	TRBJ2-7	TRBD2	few	TGCGCCAGCAGCTCCTATAGCGGGAGGGCTAGGAACGAGCAGTACTTC	CASSSYSGRARNEQYF
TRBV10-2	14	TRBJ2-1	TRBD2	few	TGCGCCAGCTCTCTAGCGGGGGCTAACAATGAGCAGTTCTTC	CASSLAGANNEQFF
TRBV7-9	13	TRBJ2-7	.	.	TGTGCCAGCAGCTTAGCGGGCCCCCACGAGCAGTACTTC	CASSLAGPHEQYF
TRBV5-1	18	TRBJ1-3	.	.	TGCGCCAGCAGGCTATACCCTAGAGGACGGTACTCTGGAAGCACCATATATTTT	CASRLYPRGRYSGSTIYF